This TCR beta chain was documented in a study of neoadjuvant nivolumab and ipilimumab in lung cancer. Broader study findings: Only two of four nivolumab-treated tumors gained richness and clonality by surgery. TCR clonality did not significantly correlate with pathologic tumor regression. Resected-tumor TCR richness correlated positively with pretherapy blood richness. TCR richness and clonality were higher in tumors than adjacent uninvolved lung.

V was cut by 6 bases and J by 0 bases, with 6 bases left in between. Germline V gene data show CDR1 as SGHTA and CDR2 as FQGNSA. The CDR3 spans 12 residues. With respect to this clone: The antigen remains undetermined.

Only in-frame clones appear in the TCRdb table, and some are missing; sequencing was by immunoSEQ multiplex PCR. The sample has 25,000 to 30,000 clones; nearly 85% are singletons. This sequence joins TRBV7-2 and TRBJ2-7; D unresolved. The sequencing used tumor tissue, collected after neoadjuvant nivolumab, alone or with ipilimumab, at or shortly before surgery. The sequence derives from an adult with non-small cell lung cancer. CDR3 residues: CASSVYSYEQYF. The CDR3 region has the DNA TGTGCCAGCAGTGTATACTCCTACGAGCAGTACTTC.